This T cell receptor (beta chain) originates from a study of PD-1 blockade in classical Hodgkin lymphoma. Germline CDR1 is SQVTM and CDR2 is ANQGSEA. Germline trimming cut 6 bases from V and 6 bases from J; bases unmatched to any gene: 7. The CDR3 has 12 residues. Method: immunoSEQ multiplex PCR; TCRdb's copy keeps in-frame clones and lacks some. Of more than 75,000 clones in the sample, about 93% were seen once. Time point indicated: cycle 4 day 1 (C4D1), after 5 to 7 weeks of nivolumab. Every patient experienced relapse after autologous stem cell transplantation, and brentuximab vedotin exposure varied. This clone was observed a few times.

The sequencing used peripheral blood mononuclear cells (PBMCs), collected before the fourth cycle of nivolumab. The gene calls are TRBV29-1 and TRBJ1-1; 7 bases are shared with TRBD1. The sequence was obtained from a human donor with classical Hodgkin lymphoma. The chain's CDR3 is CSVDYTGAEAFF. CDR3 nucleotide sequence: TGCAGCGTAGATTATACAGGGGCTGAAGCTTTCTTT. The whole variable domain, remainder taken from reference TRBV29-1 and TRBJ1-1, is SAVISQKPSRDICQRGTSLTIQCQVDSQVTMMFWYRQQPGQSLTLIATANQGSEATYESGFVIDKFPISRPNLTFSTLTVSNMSPEDSSIYLCSVDYTGAEAFFGQGTRLTVV.